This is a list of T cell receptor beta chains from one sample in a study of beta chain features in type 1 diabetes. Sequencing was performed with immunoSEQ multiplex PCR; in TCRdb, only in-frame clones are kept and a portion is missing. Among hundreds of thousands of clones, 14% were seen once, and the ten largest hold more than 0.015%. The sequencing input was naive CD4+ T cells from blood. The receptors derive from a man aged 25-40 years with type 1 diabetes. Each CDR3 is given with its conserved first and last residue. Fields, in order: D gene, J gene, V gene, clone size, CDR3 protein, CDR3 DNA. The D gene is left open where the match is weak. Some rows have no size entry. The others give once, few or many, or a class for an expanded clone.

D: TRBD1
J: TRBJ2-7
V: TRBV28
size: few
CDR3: CASRGQGYEQYF
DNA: TGTGCCAGCAGGGGACAGGGGTACGAGCAGTACTTC

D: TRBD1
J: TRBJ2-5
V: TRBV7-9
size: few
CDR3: CASSPGTGEETQYF
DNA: TGTGCCAGCAGCCCGGGGACAGGGGAAGAGACCCAGTACTTC

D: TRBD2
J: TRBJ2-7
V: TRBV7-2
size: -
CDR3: CASSLGHGRVGSYEQYF
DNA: TGTGCCAGCAGCTTAGGCCACGGGAGGGTTGGATCCTACGAGCAGTACTTC

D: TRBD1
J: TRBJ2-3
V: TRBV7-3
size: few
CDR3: CASSLTPWDRSTDTQYF
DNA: TGTGCCAGCAGCTTAACCCCGTGGGACAGAAGCACAGATACGCAGTATTTT

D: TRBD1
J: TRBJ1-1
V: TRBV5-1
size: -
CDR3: CASGGTEFEAFF
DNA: TGCGCCAGCGGAGGGACAGAATTTGAAGCTTTCTTT

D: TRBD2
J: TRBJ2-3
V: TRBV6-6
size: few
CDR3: CALAGAPDTQYF
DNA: TGTGCCTTAGCGGGAGCCCCAGATACGCAGTATTTT

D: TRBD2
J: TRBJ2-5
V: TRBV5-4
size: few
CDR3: CASSSLAGVEETQYF
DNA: TGTGCCAGCAGCTCCCTAGCGGGGGTAGAAGAGACCCAGTACTTC

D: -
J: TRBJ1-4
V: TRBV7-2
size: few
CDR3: CASSQGASREKLFF
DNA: TGTGCCAGCAGCCAAGGGGCCAGTAGGGAAAAACTGTTTTTT

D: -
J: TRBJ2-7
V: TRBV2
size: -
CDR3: CASSLERREQYF
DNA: TGTGCCAGCAGTTTAGAGAGGAGAGAGCAGTACTTC

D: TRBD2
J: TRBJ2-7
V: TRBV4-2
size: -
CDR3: CASSPGGGWRGGEQYF
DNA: TGTGCCAGCAGCCCTGGAGGGGGTTGGCGGGGGGGCGAGCAGTACTTC

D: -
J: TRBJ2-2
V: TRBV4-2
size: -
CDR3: CASSQDDSNTGELFF
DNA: TGTGCCAGCAGCCAAGACGACTCGAACACCGGGGAGCTGTTTTTT

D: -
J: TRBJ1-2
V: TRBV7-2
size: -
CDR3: CASSLVGQPSQSYTF
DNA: TGTGCCAGCAGCTTAGTGGGGCAACCTTCCCAAAGCTACACCTTC

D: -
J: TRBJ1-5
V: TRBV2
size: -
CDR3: CASTQSYSNQPQHF
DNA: TGTGCCAGCACTCAGTCTTATAGCAATCAGCCCCAGCATTTT

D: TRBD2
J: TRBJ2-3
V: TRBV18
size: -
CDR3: CASSSTSGEAISTDTQYF
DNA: TGTGCCAGCTCATCAACTAGCGGGGAAGCCATAAGCACAGATACGCAGTATTTT

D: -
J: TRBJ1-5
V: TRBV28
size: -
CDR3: CASSLGAGMNQPQHF
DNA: TGTGCCAGCAGTTTAGGGGCAGGGATGAATCAGCCCCAGCATTTT

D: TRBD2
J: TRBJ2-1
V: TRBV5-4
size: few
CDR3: CASRSGTSGIYNEQFF
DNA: TGTGCCAGCAGGTCCGGGACTAGCGGGATCTACAATGAGCAGTTCTTC

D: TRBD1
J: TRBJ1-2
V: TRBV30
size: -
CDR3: CAWRRENEGQGAIGYTF
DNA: TGTGCCTGGAGACGAGAAAATGAGGGACAGGGGGCGATAGGCTACACCTTC

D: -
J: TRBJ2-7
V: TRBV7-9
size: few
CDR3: CASSGRSSYEQYF
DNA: TGTGCCAGCAGCGGAAGGAGCTCCTACGAGCAGTACTTC

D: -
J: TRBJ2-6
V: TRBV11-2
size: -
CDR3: CASSFLGRTAGANVLTF
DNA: TGTGCCAGCAGCTTCTTAGGAAGGACTGCCGGGGCCAACGTCCTGACTTTC

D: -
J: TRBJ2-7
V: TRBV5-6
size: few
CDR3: CASSLRSGWADEQYF
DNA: TGTGCCAGCAGCTTGAGGTCAGGGTGGGCGGACGAGCAGTACTTC

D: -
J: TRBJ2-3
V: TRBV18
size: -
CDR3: CASSPTLERAQYF
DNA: TGTGCCAGCTCACCCACCTTGGAGCGGGCGCAGTATTTT

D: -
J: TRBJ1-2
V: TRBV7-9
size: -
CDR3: CASSVGTTNYGYTF
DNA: TGTGCCAGCAGCGTCGGGACAACTAACTATGGCTACACCTTC

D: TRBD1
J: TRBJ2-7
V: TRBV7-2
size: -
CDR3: CASSLDRGYEQYF
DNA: TGTGCCAGCAGCCTGGACAGGGGGTACGAGCAGTACTTC

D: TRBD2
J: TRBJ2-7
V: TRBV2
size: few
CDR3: CASTPPTSGPTEQYF
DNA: TGTGCCAGCACTCCCCCAACTAGCGGCCCTACCGAGCAGTACTTC

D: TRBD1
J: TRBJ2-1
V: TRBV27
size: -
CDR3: CASSFGDRANEQFF
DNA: TGTGCCAGCAGTTTTGGGGACAGGGCTAATGAGCAGTTCTTC

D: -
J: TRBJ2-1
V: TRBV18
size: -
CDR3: CASSPPRVRGLDEQFF
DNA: TGTGCCAGCTCACCACCGAGGGTACGAGGTTTGGATGAGCAGTTCTTC

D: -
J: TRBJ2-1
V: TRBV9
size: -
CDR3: CASSVGSRLSVLSYNEQFF
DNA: TGTGCCAGCAGCGTAGGCTCTCGGTTAAGCGTGCTATCTTACAATGAGCAGTTCTTC

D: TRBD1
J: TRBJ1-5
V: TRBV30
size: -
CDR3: CAWDRAGQGAQHF
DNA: TGTGCCTGGGACAGGGCGGGTCAGGGGGCCCAGCATTTT

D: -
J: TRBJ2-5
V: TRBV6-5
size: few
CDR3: CASTPSGTKETQYF
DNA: TGTGCCAGCACCCCCTCGGGGACAAAGGAGACCCAGTACTTC

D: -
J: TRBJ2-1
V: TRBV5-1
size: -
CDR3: CASSLTEGDDNEQFF
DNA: TGCGCCAGCAGCTTGACTGAAGGGGATGACAATGAGCAGTTCTTC

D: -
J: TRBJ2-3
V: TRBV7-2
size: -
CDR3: CASSLTPITDTQYF
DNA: TGTGCCAGCAGCTTAACCCCTATCACAGATACGCAGTATTTT

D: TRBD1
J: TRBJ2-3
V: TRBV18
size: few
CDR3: CASSPQGAGGPDTQYF
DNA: TGTGCCAGCTCACCACAGGGGGCCGGAGGTCCAGATACGCAGTATTTT

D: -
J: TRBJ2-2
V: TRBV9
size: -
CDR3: CASSVGGPLNTGELFF
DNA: TGTGCCAGCAGCGTAGGAGGCCCCTTGAACACCGGGGAGCTGTTTTTT

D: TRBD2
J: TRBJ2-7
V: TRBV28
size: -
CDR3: CASSYHAGGPREQYF
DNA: TGTGCCAGCAGTTACCATGCGGGAGGGCCGAGGGAGCAGTACTTC

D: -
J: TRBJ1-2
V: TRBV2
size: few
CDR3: CASRPEYGYTF
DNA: TGTGCCAGCCGCCCCGAGTATGGCTACACCTTC

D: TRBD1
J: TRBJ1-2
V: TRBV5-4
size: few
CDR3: CASSLGQGAGGYTF
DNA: TGTGCCAGCAGTCTGGGACAGGGGGCTGGTGGCTACACCTTC

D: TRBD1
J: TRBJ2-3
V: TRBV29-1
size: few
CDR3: CSVVGTDEGPTDTQYF
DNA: TGCAGCGTCGTAGGGACAGACGAGGGCCCCACAGATACGCAGTATTTT

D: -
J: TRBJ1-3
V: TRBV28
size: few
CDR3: CASTPSGAGNTIYF
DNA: TGTGCCAGCACCCCCAGCGGGGCGGGAAACACCATATATTTT

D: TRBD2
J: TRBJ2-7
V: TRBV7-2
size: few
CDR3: CASSNLAGVYEQYF
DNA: TGTGCCAGCAGCAATCTAGCGGGAGTCTACGAGCAGTACTTC

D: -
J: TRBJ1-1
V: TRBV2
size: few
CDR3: CASSEREAFF
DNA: TGTGCCAGCTCCGAGAGGGAAGCTTTCTTT

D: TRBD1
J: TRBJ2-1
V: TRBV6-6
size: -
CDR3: CASRTGENNEQFF
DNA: TGTGCCAGCAGGACAGGGGAAAACAATGAGCAGTTCTTC

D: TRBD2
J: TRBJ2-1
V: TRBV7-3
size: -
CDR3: CASSPTSGSYNEQFF
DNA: TGTGCCAGCAGCCCCACTAGCGGTTCCTACAATGAGCAGTTCTTC

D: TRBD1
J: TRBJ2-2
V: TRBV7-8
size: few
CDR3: CASSPGTGNTGELFF
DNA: TGTGCCAGCAGCCCCGGGACAGGGAACACCGGGGAGCTGTTTTTT

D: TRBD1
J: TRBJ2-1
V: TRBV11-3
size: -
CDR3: CASSLGGQGHSYNEQFF
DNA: TGTGCCAGCAGCTTAGGGGGACAGGGCCACTCCTACAATGAGCAGTTCTTC

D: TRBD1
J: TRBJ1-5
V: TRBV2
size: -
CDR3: CASRQTGLQPQHF
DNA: TGTGCCAGCAGACAGACAGGGCTTCAGCCCCAGCATTTT

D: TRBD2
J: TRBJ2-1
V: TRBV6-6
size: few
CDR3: CASSFREGLSNEQFF
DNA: TGTGCCAGCAGTTTTCGGGAGGGCCTCTCCAATGAGCAGTTCTTC